The 24 T cell receptor beta chains listed next were all sequenced from one sample in a study of cytomegalovirus exposure and HLA in healthy donors. With 60 Vbeta and 13 Jbeta primers, the PCR was carried out. Method: immunoSEQ multiplex PCR; TCRdb's copy keeps in-frame clones and lacks some. The sample consists of tens of thousands of clones, about three quarters of them appearing once. Sequencing input: PBMCs. These receptors came from a woman aged 40 to 50 in good health and CMV-seropositive.

The chain has TRBV4-2 and TRBJ1-5, with 10 bases fitting TRBD1. V shed 5 bases, J shed 4 bases, and the junction held 8 bases outside the gene matches. CDR1 and CDR2 (germline): LGHNA, YNFKEQ. The CDR3 consists of 16 residues. The CDR3 DNA is TGTGCCAGCAGCATCCGGGACAGGGGTTCAAATCAGCCCCAGCATTTT. It specifies CASSIRDRGSNQPQHF.

This clone was detected a few times. The V gene is TRBV5-1, the J gene TRBJ1-2, with D uncertain. This CDR3 spans 12 amino acids. V lost 3 bases to trimming and J lost 5 bases, with 8 bases between them. The germline gives CDR1 SGHRS, CDR2 YFSETQ. The CDR3 loop reads CASSYLGYGYTF. The DNA for the CDR3 is TGCGCCAGCAGCTACCTCGGGTATGGCTACACCTTC. The full variable domain, completed using reference TRBV5-1 and TRBJ1-2, is KAGVTQTPRYLIKTRGQQVTLSCSPISGHRSVSWYQQTPGQGLQFLFEYFSETQRNKGNFPGRFSGRQFSNSRSEMNVSTLELGDSALYLCASSYLGYGYTFGSGTRLTVV.

This clone was recorded only once. This chain links TRBV19 with TRBJ2-5, with no clear D. The germline V gene has CDR1 LNHDA and CDR2 SQIVND (reference sequence). The CDR3 runs 11 residues. V lost 4 bases to trimming and J lost 2 bases, with 2 bases between them. CDR3 DNA: TGTGCCAGTAGTACTCAAGAGACCCAGTACTTC. Its translation is CASSTQETQYF.

The chain couples TRBV5-8 to TRBJ1-5; TRBD1 matches at 8 bases. This CDR3 has 14 amino acids. CDR1 SGHTS and CDR2 YDEGEE come from the germline V gene. Trimming removed 4 bases from V and 7 bases from J; junction bases left unmatched: 7. CDR3 in DNA: TGTGCCAGCAGCATAGACAGGGGATGGCAGCCCCAGCATTTT. Amino acid sequence: CASSIDRGWQPQHF.

The chain combines TRBV7-9 with TRBJ1-2; D remains ambiguous. Per the germline V gene, CDR1 is SEHNR and CDR2 is FQNEAQ (reference sequence). Trimming pared 1 base from V and 2 bases from J, leaving 8 bases between. This CDR3 spans 14 amino acids. The CDR3 DNA reads as TGTGCCAGCAGCTTAGAGGCGGTGAACTATGGCTACACCTTC. Amino acids: CASSLEAVNYGYTF.

This chain joins TRBV6-1 and TRBJ1-2; 8 bases agree with TRBD1. CDR1 and CDR2 (germline): MNHNS, SASEGT. This CDR3 region has 13 residues. The trim removed 8 bases at V and 4 bases at J, leaving 6 bases unmatched. The CDR3 spells CASCRDRIYGYTF. Written as DNA, the CDR3 is TGTGCCAGCTGCCGGGACAGGATCTATGGCTACACCTTC.

This chain connects TRBV5-1 to TRBJ1-2; D gene ambiguous. Looked up from germline, CDR1 is SGHRS and CDR2 is YFSETQ. V lost 7 bases and J 3 bases, leaving 16 bases between the germline ends. The CDR3 loop spans 14 amino acids. The CDR3 loop reads CASGGGYEDYGYTF. CDR3 bases: TGCGCCAGCGGTGGAGGCTATGAGGACTATGGCTACACCTTC.

This rearrangement joins TRBV5-1 to TRBJ1-1; D gene uncertain. The germline CDR1 and CDR2 sequences are SGHRS and YFSETQ. Trimming removed 4 bases at V and 4 bases at J, with 20 bases between. CDR3 size: 16 residues. CDR3 bases: TGCGCCAGCAGCCAGTTAAAAGGCCGGGGAATCACTGAAGCTTTCTTT. Translated: CASSQLKGRGITEAFF.

A single count supports this clone. The rearrangement joins TRBV6-6 to TRBJ2-1; 12 bases are a match to TRBD2. Germline CDR1 MNHNY, CDR2 SVGAGI (reference sequence). The J segment lost 2 bases and the V segment lost 6 bases, leaving 2 bases of the junction unmatched. The CDR3 is 15 residues long. The CDR3 region is CASSTSGGTYNEQFF. CDR3 coding DNA: TGTGCCAGCAGCACTAGCGGGGGGACCTACAATGAGCAGTTCTTC.

This chain uses TRBV9 with TRBJ2-2; no clear D gene. Trimming took 0 bases from V and 7 from J, leaving 13 bases between them. Germline CDR1 SGDLS, CDR2 YYNGEE. The CDR3 length is 15 residues. In nucleotides, the CDR3 is TGTGCCAGCAGCGTAGCGTCCCGGTCGGGCGGGGAGCTGTTTTTT. It yields the protein CASSVASRSGGELFF.

This clone was seen a few times. This sequence joins TRBV5-1 and TRBJ1-1; D gene ambiguous. The germline V gene encodes CDR1 SGHRS and CDR2 YFSETQ. The CDR3 consists of 16 residues. Trimming pared 2 bases from V and 1 base from J, leaving 15 bases between. The CDR3 reads CASSFREAKGNTEAFF. The CDR3 DNA sequence: TGCGCCAGCAGCTTTAGGGAGGCAAAGGGGAACACTGAAGCTTTCTTT. The full variable domain, with the rest looked up from reference TRBV5-1 and TRBJ1-1, is KAGVTQTPRYLIKTRGQQVTLSCSPISGHRSVSWYQQTPGQGLQFLFEYFSETQRNKGNFPGRFSGRQFSNSRSEMNVSTLELGDSALYLCASSFREAKGNTEAFFGQGTRLTVV.

The rearrangement joins TRBV5-6 to TRBJ2-3, with 9 nucleotides matching TRBD1. The CDR3 has 14 residues. Unmatched junction bases numbered 4, after V lost 4 bases and J lost 4 bases. CDR1 is SGHDT and CDR2 is YYEEEE in the germline V gene. In nucleotides, the CDR3 is TGTGCCAGCAGCCAGGGACAGGGCGCAGATACGCAGTATTTT. Its translation is CASSQGQGADTQYF.

V gene TRBV4-1 combines with J gene TRBJ2-3, with D unresolved. The CDR3 consists of 16 residues. Trimming stripped 1 base from V and 0 bases from J, with 11 bases between. Germline V gives CDR1 MGHRA, CDR2 YSYEKL. The CDR3 sequence is CASSQAGMISTDTQYF. Written as DNA, the CDR3 is TGCGCCAGCAGCCAAGCGGGTATGATTAGCACAGATACGCAGTATTTT.

This chain connects TRBV7-7 to TRBJ2-3; 7 nucleotides agree with TRBD1. The CDR3 is 14 residues long. The germline V gene has CDR1 SSHAT and CDR2 FNYEAQ (reference sequence). V was pared by 5 bases and J by 2 bases, with 4 bases of the junction left unmatched. CDR3 in amino acids: CASSPGQATDTQYF. The CDR3 nucleotides read TGTGCCAGCAGCCCTGGACAGGCCACAGATACGCAGTATTTT.

This chain links TRBV11-3 with TRBJ2-7, with D maybe TRBD1 (5 bases). The CDR3 sequence is 14 residues long. V lost 1 base and J lost 5, with 12 bases in between. From germline, CDR1 is SGHNT and CDR2 YENEEA. The CDR3 reads CASSLGTIWDEQYF. Here the CDR3 DNA reads TGTGCCAGCAGCTTAGGGACAATTTGGGACGAGCAGTACTTC.

The V gene is TRBV10-1, the J gene TRBJ2-2; 7 nucleotides match TRBD2. Germline loops: CDR1 WNHNN, CDR2 SYGVQD (reference sequence). The CDR3 loop spans 15 amino acids. V gave up 3 bases and J gave up 6 bases; unmatched junction bases: 7. CDR3 nucleotide sequence: TGCGCCAGCAGTGAAGTGAGGGGAGGGGCCGGGGAGCTGTTTTTT. Residues: CASSEVRGGAGELFF.

Concerning this clone: The same CDR3 arises from other DNA sequences in this sample as well. The rearrangement uses TRBV5-1 and TRBJ2-2; the D gene is possibly TRBD1 (6 bases). Germline CDR1 reads SGHRS; CDR2 reads YFSETQ. This CDR3 comprises 15 residues. V was pared by 2 bases and J by 5 bases, with 13 bases between. The DNA for the CDR3 is TGCGCCAGCAGCTTTGGCAGGGGCGGGACCGGGGAGCTGTTTTTT. This gives the protein CASSFGRGGTGELFF.

The rearrangement uses TRBV2 and TRBJ1-1; TRBD1 is a possible D gene (5 bases). Trimming stripped 10 bases from V and 1 base from J, with 16 bases between. The CDR3 consists of 14 residues. CDR1 and CDR2 (germline): SNHLY, FYNNEI. CDR3 loop: CAITAGGGNTEAFF. CDR3 sequence (DNA): TGTGCCATAACCGCGGGGGGAGGGAACACTGAAGCTTTCTTT. Supplemented by reference TRBV2 and TRBJ1-1, the full variable domain reads EPEVTQTPSHQVTQMGQEVILRCVPISNHLYFYWYRQILGQKVEFLVSFYNNEISEKSEIFDDQFSVERPDGSNFTLKIRSTKLEDSAMYFCAITAGGGNTEAFFGQGTRLTVV.

Comments on this clone: Different DNA sequences within this sample yield the same CDR3. This sequence joins TRBV2 and TRBJ2-5, with D uncertain. Germline values: CDR1 SNHLY, CDR2 FYNNEI. This CDR3 is built from 13 residues. V lost 2 bases and J lost 5, with 9 bases in between. CDR3 sequence reads: CASSEQVQETQYF. Here the CDR3 DNA reads TGTGCCAGCAGTGAACAGGTGCAGGAGACCCAGTACTTC.

This sequence joins TRBV6-1 and TRBJ2-2, with D maybe TRBD2 (6 bases). Per the germline V gene, CDR1 is MNHNS and CDR2 is SASEGT. CDR3 length: 15 residues. V lost 6 bases and J lost 6, with 17 bases in between. Here the CDR3 reads CASSPSGEIAGELFF. CDR3 sequence (DNA): TGTGCCAGCAGCCCCTCGGGGGAAATCGCCGGGGAGCTGTTTTTT.

As regards this clone: Likely a read error: the CDR3 ends without its conserved phenylalanine or tryptophan. The CDR3 nucleotides read TGTGCCACCAGCAGAGAGAGACAGCCGAACACTGAAGCTTTCCTT. Protein sequence: CATSRERQPNTEAFL. V usage is TRBV15 and J usage is TRBJ1-1; weak D call: TRBD1 (5 bases). Trimming shortened V by 0 bases and J by 1 base, and 9 bases separated the two germline ends. This CDR3 region has 15 residues. The germline V gene has CDR1 LNHNV and CDR2 YYDKDF (reference sequence).

This clone was detected only once. The CDR3 here is CASSFVGPGTDTQYF. In DNA form, the CDR3 reads TGCGCCAGCAGCTTTGTGGGGCCCGGCACAGATACGCAGTATTTT. The genes are TRBV5-1 and TRBJ2-3; perhaps TRBD1 as D (5 bases). This CDR3 is 15 amino acids long. In germline, CDR1 is SGHRS, CDR2 YFSETQ. Trimming removed 2 bases from V and 1 base from J, with 11 bases in between.

The chain recombines TRBV19 with TRBJ1-1, with a possible D match to TRBD1 (6 bases). V lost 3 bases and J 1 base, leaving 15 bases between the germline ends. This CDR3 comprises 16 residues. Germline V gives CDR1 LNHDA, CDR2 SQIVND (reference sequence). CDR3 in amino acids: CASSMGRTVPNTEAFF. Written as DNA, the CDR3 is TGTGCCAGTAGTATGGGTAGGACAGTTCCGAACACTGAAGCTTTCTTT.

This chain connects TRBV9 to TRBJ2-7; D call uncertain. Germline V gives CDR1 SGDLS, CDR2 YYNGEE. The CDR3 has 13 residues. V was pared by 3 bases and J by 4 bases, with 11 bases between. CDR3 residues: CASSESDGYEQYF. The DNA of the CDR3 is TGTGCCAGCAGCGAGAGCGACGGGTACGAGCAGTACTTC.